Described below is a single T cell receptor beta chain sequence and its context. Its antigen target is currently unknown. No much larger clone is present one base from it, and per-base qualities are unavailable. Receptors were amplified or captured by multiplex PCR. This sample was sequenced with an Illumina HiSeq 4000. iRepertoire HTBI primers and Arm-PCR amplification of CDR3 regions were used to construct TCR beta libraries. Gel purification was performed on PCR products prior to sequencing. Under the source paper's analysis protocol: Across samples, fewer than 70 TRBV and 13 to 15 TRBJ segments were identified and used for gene usage analysis of CDR3 amino acid clonotypes. Filtered high-quality paired reads were merged into contigs using COPE and FqMerger. BLAST was used to align contigs to the IMGT TRBV, TRBD and TRBJ reference genes, and CDR3 was defined following IMGT. Any clonotype with a frequency above 0.1% was classified as a highly expanded clone. Shannon entropy served as the measure of repertoire diversity, while the Gini coefficient captured V-J evenness. Public clonotypes were defined as clonotypes shared by more than one individual. TCRdb handled the public reads itself, with Q25 trimming in fastp and clone calling in MiXCR, and kept productive beta chains. Entries that share a CDR3 protein sequence are merged under the most common genes and DNA. The V and J calls were determined by TCRdb, not by the authors. For this sample there are some 500,000 distinct CDR3 sequences; around an eighth appear just once. In total, the top ten clones hold about 9.1% of the sample.

This record comes from a study of regulatory T cells in long-lasting Graves disease (dated by TCRdb to about 2021). Study-level background: Antithyroid drugs had been taken for less than 3 months by newly diagnosed Graves' disease patients. The study was conducted in China and was registered as a clinical trial. Peripheral blood TCR sequencing and RNA sequencing compared persistent Graves' disease patients with newly diagnosed Graves' disease patients. A total of around 35 samples underwent TCR sequencing, from roughly 13 patients with persistent Graves' disease and 20 or so patients with newly diagnosed Graves' disease.

General conclusions and limits of the study: As a limitation, the authors acknowledged that the small sample size may reduce accuracy. Sequencing and analysis were limited to the TCR beta chain. Persistent Graves' disease patients showed lower TCR Shannon entropy and fewer highly expanded clones than newly diagnosed patients, suggesting clonal expansion. Patients with persistent disease shared more public clonotypes (about 3,000) than newly diagnosed patients did (roughly 970). Because the primary lesion, thyroid tissue, could not be accessed, the study looked at peripheral blood alone. TRBV28, TRBJ1-2 and TRBJ2-5 were preferentially used in persistent disease, while TRBV20-1 and TRBJ2-1 were favored in newly diagnosed disease.

Interpreted using the paper, the time point label stands for: newly diagnosed GD, antithyroid drugs for less than 3 months. RNA was extracted from PBMCs in TRIzol for both TCR sequencing and RNA sequencing. The diagnosis of Graves' disease was made according to American Thyroid Association guidelines. Recruitment of patients was carried out at an endocrinology department in Xi'an, China. Each patient gave about 10 milliliters of peripheral blood, collected in an EDTA anticoagulant tube. Ficoll Paque Plus density gradient separation was used to isolate PBMCs, and no further T cell sorting was done. An Agilent 2100 Bioanalyzer and agarose gel were used to check RNA quality, and a NanoDrop 2000 was used to measure RNA concentration. The CDR3 runs 15 amino acids, cysteine and phenylalanine included. The read is trimmed to its CDR3 DNA, 45 bases read in frame from base 1. Clipping removes 3 bases from V and 7 bases from J, with 9 as the unmatched junction base count. From a lookup of the germline V gene, CDR1 and CDR2 are SGDLS and YYNGEE.

The sample also formed part of further work on T cells in Graves' hyperthyroidism and ophthalmopathy. The second publication reports: Stable Graves' hyperthyroidism was defined as no progression to ophthalmopathy during 18 months of follow-up. The hyperthyroidism patients were between 18 and 65 years old and newly diagnosed, with a disease duration of less than 2 months. Exclusion was applied to patients with uncontrolled infections, other autoimmune diseases, pregnancy or lactation. Diagnoses were established on the basis of clinical symptoms, serum thyroxine and TRAb, thyroid ultrasound, and orbital computed tomography. For the first round of RT-PCR on the TCR CDR3, the HTBI primer set was used together with the Qiagen OneStep RT-PCR kit. Most expanded thyroid clonotypes (frequency above 0.001) were also detected in blood, suggesting blood repertoires may reflect thyroid immune responses. In cross-validation, a model built on a 13 V-J signature told ophthalmopathy apart from stable hyperthyroidism with approximately 90% sensitivity and approximately 81% specificity, and in testing the same model reached 80%/75%. In validation, progression to ophthalmopathy was predicted by the model with 70% to 71% sensitivity and roughly 72% specificity, a median of 6.5 months before onset. To identify TCR V-J signatures that set the groups apart, the researchers used a discovery cohort of 100 patients, made up of roughly 40 with Graves' ophthalmopathy and about 60 with stable Graves' hyperthyroidism. Whether ophthalmopathy could be predicted prospectively was tested in an independent validation cohort made up of 18 to 20 hyperthyroidism patients plus 17 patients who later progressed to ophthalmopathy. For training and testing, the roughly 97 patients in the discovery cohort were randomly divided in a 7:3 ratio. The study also compared thyroid tissue and blood T-cell repertoires from over 5 Graves' hyperthyroidism patients. Following sampling, methimazole starting at 30 mg daily was given to hyperthyroidism patients, and high-dose intravenous methylprednisolone was given to ophthalmopathy patients. Libraries were constructed in a second round of multiplex PCR, after which size selection and purification were carried out. Sequencing of the libraries was done on an Illumina HiSeq2000 using paired-end 100 bp reads. SOAPnuke was used to process the raw data, removing reads that contained adapters or uncalled bases, had a mean Phred below 15, or lacked an exact match to the constant primer or identifier. High-quality paired reads were merged using COPE v1.2.5, and each unique nucleotide sequence was defined as a clonotype. Clonotypes were aligned to IMGT TRBV, TRBD and TRBJ reference segments using MiTCR v1.1. Analysis was restricted to V-J combinations with a frequency above 0.0001, which covered roughly 99% of repertoires. The TCS score was defined as the ratio of F50 (clonal expansion) to E x V (chaos), calculated using BLOSUM62-based TCRdist between CDR3 peptides within each V-J. Welch's t-statistics and random forest reduced approximately 520 V-J features to about 12, which were used in a naive Bayes classifier (R e1071). No statistical method was used to set the sample size in advance, and investigators knew the group allocation. TCR Vbeta CDR3 sequencing of fewer than 150 peripheral blood samples (under 45 ophthalmopathy, under 80 hyperthyroidism and about 17 progressor patients) is reported in the paper.

The sequence links TRBV9 to TRBJ1-2, with TRBD1 matching 10 junction bases. The TCR originated in a man aged 25-40 years with Graves disease. Donor details come from another sample of the same person, matched by shared clones. Source: peripheral blood mononuclear cells (PBMCs), taken at new diagnosis, from a patient treated with antithyroid drugs. The DNA sequence follows: TGTGCCAGCAGCGCGGGGACAGGGGATTCGTTTGGCTACACCTTC. This encodes CASSAGTGDSFGYTF.